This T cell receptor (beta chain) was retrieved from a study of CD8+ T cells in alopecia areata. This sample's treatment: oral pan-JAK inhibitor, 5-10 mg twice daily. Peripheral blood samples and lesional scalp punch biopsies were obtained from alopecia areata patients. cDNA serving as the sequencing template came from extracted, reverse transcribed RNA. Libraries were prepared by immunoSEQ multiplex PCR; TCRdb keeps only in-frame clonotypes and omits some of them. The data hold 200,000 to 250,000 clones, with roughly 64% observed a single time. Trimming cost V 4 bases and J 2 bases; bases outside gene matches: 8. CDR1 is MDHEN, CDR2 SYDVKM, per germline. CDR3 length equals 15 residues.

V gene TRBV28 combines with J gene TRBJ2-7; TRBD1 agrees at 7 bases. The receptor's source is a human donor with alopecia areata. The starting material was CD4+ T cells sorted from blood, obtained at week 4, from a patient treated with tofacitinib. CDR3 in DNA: TGTGCCAGCAGTTCCGACTCGCAGGGGGCCTACGAGCAGTACTTC. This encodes CASSSDSQGAYEQYF.